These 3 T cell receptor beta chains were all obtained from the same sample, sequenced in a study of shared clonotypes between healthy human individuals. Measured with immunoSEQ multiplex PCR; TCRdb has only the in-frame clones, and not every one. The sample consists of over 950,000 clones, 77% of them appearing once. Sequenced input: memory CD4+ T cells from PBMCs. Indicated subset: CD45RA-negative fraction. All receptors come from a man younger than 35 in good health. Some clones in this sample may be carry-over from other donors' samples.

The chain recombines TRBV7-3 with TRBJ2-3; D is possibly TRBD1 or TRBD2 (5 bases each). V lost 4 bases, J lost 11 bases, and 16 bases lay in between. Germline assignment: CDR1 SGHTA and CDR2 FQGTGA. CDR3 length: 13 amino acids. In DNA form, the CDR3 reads TGTGCCAGCAGCTCAGGGACCCCCGGCATGCAGTATTTT. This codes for CASSSGTPGMQYF.

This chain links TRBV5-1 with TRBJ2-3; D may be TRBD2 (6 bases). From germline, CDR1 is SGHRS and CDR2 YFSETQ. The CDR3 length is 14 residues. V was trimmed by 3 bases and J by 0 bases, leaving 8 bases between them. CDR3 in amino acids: CASSYGTSTDTQYF. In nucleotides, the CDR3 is TGCGCCAGCAGCTACGGGACTAGCACAGATACGCAGTATTTT.

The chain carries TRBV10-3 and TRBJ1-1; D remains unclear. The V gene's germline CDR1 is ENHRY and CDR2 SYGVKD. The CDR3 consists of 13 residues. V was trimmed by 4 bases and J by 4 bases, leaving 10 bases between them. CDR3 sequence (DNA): TGTGCCATCAGTGGCGGGGAGGGCACTGAAGCTTTCTTT. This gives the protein CAISGGEGTEAFF.